Here is one T cell receptor (beta chain) with its context. Method: immunoSEQ multiplex PCR; TCRdb's copy keeps in-frame clones and lacks some. There are fewer than 80,000 clones in the sample; about 88% occur only once, and 20% to 25% lies in the top ten. Per germline, CDR1 SGHKS and CDR2 YYEKEE (reference sequence). The ends were cut back, 2 bases at V and 0 bases at J, with 20 bases in the middle. This CDR3 region has 18 residues. The data were obtained in a study of blood T cell repertoires in COVID-19. The sequenced sample was peripheral blood. The source of this sequence is a woman in her forties or fifties with active or convalescent COVID-19. The chain couples TRBV5-5 to TRBJ1-1; D is possibly TRBD1 (5 bases). In nucleotides, the CDR3 is TGTGCCAGCAGCTTCCCCGGGGGGGAGGGAGGAGTGAACACTGAAGCTTTCTTT. Encoded protein: CASSFPGGEGGVNTEAFF.